The 15 T cell receptor beta chains reported below all come from one sample, sequenced in a study of CD8 T cells in Susac syndrome. RNA, at about 0.45 to 1 ug, was reverse transcribed with random hexamers. TCRdb analysed the immunoSEQ multiplex PCR reads with MiXCR anew, one entry per CDR3 protein. The sample lists about 400,000 distinct CDR3 sequences, around 83% occurring once. The sample comprised CD8+ T cells from PBMCs. The receptor set was obtained from a human donor with multiple sclerosis.

The chain is built from TRBV15 and TRBJ2-1; D is perhaps TRBD2 (5 bases). CDR1 is LNHNV, CDR2 YYDKDF, per germline (reference sequence). CDR3 length: 13 residues. Trimming pared 8 bases from V and 9 bases from J, leaving 17 bases between. The CDR3 bases are TGTGCCACCGCGGAGACTACGTTGGGTGAGCAGTTCTTC. This translates into CATAETTLGEQFF.

This rearrangement joins TRBV15 to TRBJ2-1; TRBD2 matches at 10 bases. The CDR3 extends over 17 amino acids. The germline CDR1 and CDR2 sequences are LNHNV and YYDKDF (reference sequence). With V trimmed by 4 bases and J by 7 bases, 13 bases remained unmatched. In nucleotides, the CDR3 is TGTGCCACCAGCACCCCCTTAGCGGGGGGCTTCCAAAATGAGCAGTTCTTC. Protein product: CATSTPLAGGFQNEQFF.

The chain carries TRBV6-5 and TRBJ2-3; D is unclear. In germline, CDR1 is MNHEY, CDR2 SVGAGI. Trimming shortened V by 6 bases and J by 0 bases, and 10 bases separated the two germline ends. This CDR3 comprises 14 residues. The CDR3 here is CASSYPDSTDTQYF. The CDR3 nucleotides read TGTGCCAGCAGCTACCCCGACAGCACAGATACGCAGTATTTT.

The V call is TRBV4-2, the J call TRBJ1-1; possibly TRBD1 for D (6 bases). V lost 2 bases to trimming and J lost 6 bases, with 13 bases between them. CDR1 and CDR2 from the germline V gene are LGHNA and YNFKEQ. The CDR3 length is 14 residues. The DNA of the CDR3 is TGTGCCAGCAGCCAATTGGACAGAGGGCCTGAAGCTTTCTTT. It translates to CASSQLDRGPEAFF.

This chain uses TRBV30 with TRBJ2-7; no firm D call. Deletions cut 0 bases from V and 6 bases from J, with 18 bases between. CDR1 is GTSNPN and CDR2 is SVGIG in the germline V gene (reference sequence). The CDR3 is made up of 15 amino acids. As DNA, the CDR3 is TGTGCCTGGAGTGTACTGGGCTTCCTAGAAAGCGAGCAGTACTTC. Translated, it gives CAWSVLGFLESEQYF.

The rearrangement links TRBV2 to TRBJ2-3; a weak D match, TRBD1 (5 bases). Germline V gives CDR1 SNHLY, CDR2 FYNNEI. V dropped 6 bases and J dropped 3 bases, with 10 bases sitting between them. The CDR3 is made up of 13 amino acids. DNA of the CDR3: TGTGCCAGCAGCGGCAGGGTAACAGATACGCAGTATTTT. Translated: CASSGRVTDTQYF.

This clonotype was seen once. The rearrangement links TRBV20-1 to TRBJ2-1; D is undetermined. The CDR3 loop spans 16 amino acids. Trimming left V 0 bases short and J 2 bases short, with 14 bases between. Germline CDR1 is DFQATT and CDR2 is SNEGSKA (reference sequence). CDR3 nucleotide sequence: TGCAGTGCTAGAGATGACGTCAGGTACGCCTACAATGAGCAGTTCTTC. As protein: CSARDDVRYAYNEQFF.

The gene calls are TRBV27 and TRBJ1-1; TRBD1 aligns across 8 bases. Germline assignment: CDR1 MNHEY and CDR2 SMNVEV (reference sequence). The CDR3 is 17 amino acids. Trimming took 5 bases from V and 0 from J; bases not matched to a gene: 11. The CDR3 loop reads CASSHVPRDRLNTEAFF. CDR3 DNA sequence: TGTGCCAGCAGTCACGTACCCCGGGACAGGCTGAACACTGAAGCTTTCTTT.

The V call is TRBV29-1, the J call TRBJ2-5; 10 bases agree with TRBD2. J gave up 7 bases and V 4 bases, and 18 bases lay outside the gene matches. This CDR3 spans 17 amino acids. CDR1 is SQVTM and CDR2 is ANQGSEA in the germline V gene. The CDR3 sequence is CSVVASGGANPGGTQYF. CDR3 bases: TGCAGCGTTGTGGCTAGCGGGGGCGCGAACCCAGGGGGGACCCAGTACTTC. Looking up the rest from reference TRBV29-1 and TRBJ2-5 gives the full variable domain: SAVISQKPSRDICQRGTSLTIQCQVDSQVTMMFWYRQQPGQSLTLIATANQGSEATYESGFVIDKFPISRPNLTFSTLTVSNMSPEDSSIYLCSVVASGGANPGGTQYFGPGTRLLVL.

The chain joins TRBV28 to TRBJ1-1; TRBD1 agrees at 9 bases. The germline V gene has CDR1 MDHEN and CDR2 SYDVKM. The CDR3 extends over 15 amino acids. Trimming took 3 bases from V and 5 from J; bases not matched to a gene: 7. The CDR3 reads CASSFLQGAPTEAFF. CDR3 coding DNA: TGTGCCAGCAGTTTCTTACAGGGGGCGCCGACTGAAGCTTTCTTT.

V usage is TRBV6-5 and J usage is TRBJ1-5; no clear D gene. Trimming removed 2 bases from V and 4 bases from J, with 12 bases in between. CDR3 length: 15 residues. The V gene's germline CDR1 is MNHEY and CDR2 SVGAGI. This CDR3 reads CASSYNTHGNQPQHF. CDR3 bases: TGTGCCAGCAGTTACAACACCCACGGGAATCAGCCCCAGCATTTT.

This clonotype appeared once. The chain employs TRBV12-3 or TRBV12-4 and TRBJ2-1; 14 bases map to TRBD2. V lost 6 bases, J lost 9 bases, and 7 bases stayed unmatched. This CDR3 contains 15 residues. The CDR3, as DNA: TGTGCCAGCAGCACGACTAGCGGGAGGGCCGGTGAGCAGTTCTTC. Encoded protein: CASSTTSGRAGEQFF.

The chain recombines TRBV10-3 with TRBJ2-1, with D unclear. This CDR3 region has 14 residues. CDR1 is ENHRY and CDR2 is SYGVKD in the germline V gene. V lost 3 bases and J lost 3, with 9 bases in between. CDR3 DNA sequence: TGTGCCATCAGTGATTGTCTAGGCTACAATGAGCAGTTCTTC. Protein sequence: CAISDCLGYNEQFF.

This chain connects TRBV27 to TRBJ1-1; maybe TRBD1 (5 bases). V shed 3 bases and J shed 1 base, with 12 bases lying between them. This CDR3 comprises 15 residues. From germline, CDR1 is MNHEY and CDR2 SMNVEV (reference sequence). Here the CDR3 reads CASSFSGTGNTEAFF. The CDR3 nucleotides are TGTGCCAGCAGTTTTTCTGGGACGGGGAACACTGAAGCTTTCTTT.

As to this clonotype: The junction differs from germline at one of its ends, possibly a read error. The V call is TRBV7-6, the J call TRBJ1-1; no clear D gene. Germline assignment: CDR1 SGHVS and CDR2 FNYEAQ. The CDR3 runs 13 residues. The chain's CDR3 is CASSLAYGSEAFF. CDR3 nucleotide sequence: TGTGCCAGCAGCTTAGCGTATGGTTCTGAGGCTTTCTTT. The full variable domain, completed using reference TRBV7-6 and TRBJ1-1, is GAGVSQSPRYKVTKRGQDVALRCDPISGHVSLYWYRQALGQGPEFLTYFNYEAQQDKSGLPNDRFSAERPEGSISTLTIQRTEQRDSAMYRCASSLAYGSEAFFGQGTRLTVV.